This T cell receptor (beta chain) was captured in a study of cytomegalovirus exposure and HLA in healthy donors (dated by TCRdb to about 2017). Regarding the complete study: According to an earlier analysis of 587 of the donors, 150 million to 200 million T cells yielded some 110 million unique TCR beta sequences and approximately 280 Gb of sequence data. Every discovery cohort repertoire had been produced on one sequencing platform. The study aimed to test whether signatures of past pathogen exposure could be identified by cataloging public T cell receptors. HLA typing covered class I and class II loci at four-digit resolution. A later analysis re-analyzed previously published TCR beta repertoires from several hundred donors and added high-resolution HLA genotyping to study TCR occurrence patterns. Along with the approximately 700-subject first cohort, a separate validation cohort of some 130 different subjects was used. Donor age, sex, ethnicity and CMV serostatus were compiled together with the repertoire data. Of the roughly 400 genotyped donors, 81% were placed in the genetic ancestry cluster associated with self-reported Caucasian donors. The study used immunosequencing to profile the T cell repertoires of 666 subjects and linked those repertoires to cytomegalovirus serostatus. High-throughput TCR immunosequencing, statistical association of individual TCRs with disease status, and machine learning were combined to predict cytomegalovirus infection status. Roughly 300 gigabases of sequencing data and around 80 million unique TCR sequences made up an early release that covered approximately 620 HLA-typed donors. A later genetic analysis took genome-wide SNP genotypes for 398 of the 666 donors and used that subset as a discovery cohort. On average, around 240,000 unique TCR beta nucleotide sequences were sequenced per donor among fewer than 500 genotyped donors of the cohort, with 15% to 20% of those sequences being non-productive. A handful of DR-DQ haplotypes were handled as single units for association and clustering because linkage in the cohort was strong. An earlier analysis of 587 of the donors used high-throughput TCR beta sequencing to judge whether each TCR beta V gene segment behaved as functional or pseudogenic. Rather than using new phenotypic data, the later analysis identified candidate immune exposures from TCR beta sequences and from how often those sequences occurred across donors. Typing coverage differed by locus: A, B, C, DRB1 and DQB1 were typed in about 629-640 donors, DQA1 in roughly 500, DPA1 in 606, and DPB1 in just under 480. What the research found in general, with its limitations: A later analysis associated around 16,000 TCR beta sequences with specific HLA alleles at a false discovery rate of 0.05. Because HLA typing was missing for some donors at each locus, association tests included only the typed subset. Broadly in line with IMGT annotations, most TCR beta V segments showed up in productive rearrangements about 87% or about 30% of the time in an earlier analysis of several hundred of the donors. Over 15 rarely observed V segments, including chromosome 9 orphons, were excluded from the earlier analysis of some 590 of the donors because counts were too low. According to the authors, the approach could potentially be generalized to other disease states and immunological phenotypes. Cytomegalovirus status was reported to be diagnosed by the classifier with high specificity and sensitivity in both the original and validation cohorts. Compared with the roughly 670-donor mean, donors in an Asian-associated ancestry cluster had fewer N-insertions in productive TCRs, according to a later genetic analysis. A cluster of highly shared sequence variants was judged likely to represent a technical artifact of the sequencing pipeline. The presence/absence analyses assumed that sequencing depth was roughly uniform across donors, and that assumption may not be true. Correlated functional status among segregating V segments might reflect linkage disequilibrium, but an unknown experimental factor could not be ruled out. An association between a missense DCLRE1C variant and V-gene and J-gene trimming of TCR beta chains was found in a later genetic analysis and replicated in an independent cohort. When HLA alleles, especially DR and DQ, strongly co-occurred, attributing TCR associations to individual alleles was difficult. While some public TCRs were present in many individuals, most TCR sequences turned up only very rarely across donors. Only TCR beta chains were sequenced in this cohort, and the absence of alpha or paired-chain data limited detectable features. The study listed 150 to 200 TCR beta chains as associated with cytomegalovirus. The 87-base-pair reads could not distinguish some IMGT-functional V segments, including TRBV6-2 and TRBV6-3, so those segments were excluded. In vitro tests confirmed that a few of the cytomegalovirus-associated TCR beta chains recognize cytomegalovirus antigens. A further reported finding was that TCR beta sequences accurately predicted the HLA-A and HLA-B alleles for most subjects in the first cohort. According to a later analysis, TCR association rates differed among HLA loci, with DRB1 alleles showing the most associated TCRs and HLA-C alleles showing the fewest. According to a later analysis, most CMV-associated TCR beta chains appeared to be HLA-restricted, and the HLA associations seemed to be driven largely by CMV exposure. A later analysis reported that several top co-occurrence clusters appeared linked to parvovirus B19, influenza, CMV and Epstein-Barr virus. In a later analysis, HLA-associated TCR beta chains showed more clonal expansion and lower generation probabilities than non-associated chains that were equally common. The only immune exposure information available for the cohort was CMV serostatus.

Sequences MNHNS (CDR1) and SASEGT (CDR2) are obtained from the germline V gene. V lost 6 bases and J lost 2 bases, and the count of bases not matched to a germline gene is 1. The CDR3 contains 13 residues, cysteine and phenylalanine counted. Only CDR3 DNA remains: 39 bases, in frame from the first base. The library came from the immunoSEQ multiplex PCR assay. For the multiplex PCR, a mixture combining 60 forward primers for TCR Vbeta segments and 13 reverse primers for TCR Jbeta segments was used. The CDR3 region of rearranged TCR beta genes was amplified from genomic DNA with a multiplex PCR assay. The amplified TCR beta libraries were sequenced on the Illumina HiSeq System as 87-base-pair reads. On the authors' methods: A later analysis tallied 75 million to 95 million unique TCR beta chains across the approximately 670 repertoires, and approximately 11 million of those chains were shared by two or more donors. A nearest-neighbor algorithm error-corrected the raw reads and collapsed the reads into unique sequences, merging closely related sequences to remove PCR and sequencing errors. V, D and J gene segments were assigned by aligning CDR3 sequences to IMGT reference sequences. Each retained sequence needed at least a six-nucleotide match to both a V gene segment and a J gene segment. A rearrangement counted as productive if the CDR3 had no stop codons and remained in frame with V and J, and every other rearrangement counted as non-productive. CDR3 was defined according to IMGT convention as the region running from the second conserved V-encoded cysteine to the conserved J-encoded phenylalanine. The earlier analysis of 587 of the donors excluded sequences that lacked an unambiguous match to a single V gene segment. In an earlier analysis of almost 600 of the donors, a V segment was called functional when productive rearrangements were above 56.7%, and segregating when the standard deviation between donors exceeded 5%. To diagnose cytomegalovirus status from the catalog of TCR beta chain sequences, a statistical classification framework was built. In a later analysis, TCR nucleotide sequences were compared against IMGT/GENE-DB human TR gene sequences so that V and J genes could be assigned. A later analysis assigned CDR3 sequences and most-parsimonious VDJ recombination scenarios with the TCRdist pipeline. In a later analysis, each TCR beta chain was defined by its CDR3 amino acid sequence together with its V-gene family, and reads lacking a unique V-gene family were excluded. To address suspected cross-contamination and a sequencing artifact, a later analysis removed some 620 highly shared, low-generation-probability nucleotide sequences. A later analysis calculated a clonal expansion index for each public chain from normalized within-repertoire ranks of inferred template counts. A later analysis computed generation probabilities with a VDJ recombination model fitted to out-of-frame rearrangements, and checked the results against IGoR. In a later analysis, hypergeometric tests were used to score TCR-TCR, TCR-HLA and TCR-CMV co-occurrence, with a repertoire-size bias correction applied to TCR pairs. A later analysis estimated false discovery rates by permuting HLA or CMV assignments 20 times. In a later analysis, co-occurring TCRs were grouped using DBSCAN, with TCRdist sequence similarity added in when clustering inside HLA-allele-positive subsets. Co-occurrence clustering excluded repertoires with fewer than 30,000 or more than 120,000 public chains, plus five with anomalous nucleotide sharing. Drawn from immuneACCESS, this table holds only the in-frame rearrangements with V and J called that TCRdb kept. Clones are partly lost; checked studies trace under half to an unresolved V gene and leave the rest unexplained. The DNA gave D and trimming, while V, J and clone size come from that table. The sample table records 15,000 to 20,000 clones; approximately 68% of these occur just once. The ten largest clonotypes hold roughly 3.5% of the sample.

Notes on this clone: It lacks a known antigen. No much larger clone exists at a distance of one base, and base qualities are not known.

The cohort consisted of hundreds of healthy bone marrow donors. At the time of sampling, all cohort members were nominally healthy, though unrecorded immune exposures were likely present. The donor tested CMV seronegative and was one of the 352 seronegative cohort members. A peripheral blood sample was provided by each donor, and peripheral blood mononuclear cells were used for TCR beta sequencing. Genomic DNA extraction from the blood cell samples was performed with the Qiagen DNeasy Blood Extraction Kit. This receptor was identified in a man aged 18 to 29 in good health and CMV-seronegative. This chain is built from TRBV6-1 and TRBJ2-1, with 7 central nucleotides matching TRBD1. Sequencing was carried out using PBMCs. The CDR3 is CASRDRPYNEQFF. The DNA sequence reads TGTGCCAGCAGGGACAGGCCCTACAATGAGCAGTTCTTC.